A single sample is the source of the 25 T cell receptor beta chains below, sequenced in a study of blood T cell repertoires in COVID-19. The repertoire was sequenced with immunoSEQ multiplex PCR; TCRdb's copy has only in-frame clones and lacks some. The repertoire holds fewer than 200,000 clones, with 74% as singletons. Sequencing input: peripheral blood. These receptors were taken from a woman aged 80 or older with acute or convalescent COVID-19.

This chain links TRBV7-8 with TRBJ1-2; 10 bases agree with TRBD1. V gave up 5 bases and J gave up 2 bases; unmatched junction bases: 5. The CDR3 length is 15 residues. Germline loops: CDR1 SGHVS, CDR2 FQNEAQ. DNA of the CDR3: TGTGCCAGCAGCATAGGACAGGGGGGGAACTATGGCTACACCTTC. This translates into CASSIGQGGNYGYTF.

The chain carries TRBV27 and TRBJ2-2; 10 bases are shared with TRBD2. The germline V gene encodes CDR1 MNHEY and CDR2 SMNVEV (reference sequence). Unmatched junction bases numbered 15, after V lost 2 bases and J lost 0 bases. CDR3 length: 21 amino acids. In DNA, the CDR3 is TGTGCCAGCAGTTTACTAGCTCAAGGACTAGCGGCCCATACGAACACCGGGGAGCTGTTTTTT. This gives the protein CASSLLAQGLAAHTNTGELFF.

This clone turned up a few times. This rearrangement joins TRBV7-2 to TRBJ2-5; TRBD2 agrees at 8 bases. Trimming removed 3 bases from V and 5 bases from J; junction bases left unmatched: 11. Germline V lookup: CDR1 SGHTA, CDR2 FQGNSA. The CDR3 runs 16 residues. The CDR3 loop reads CASSFASGTGGETQYF. In DNA, the CDR3 is TGTGCCAGCAGCTTTGCAAGCGGGACGGGGGGGGAGACCCAGTACTTC.

This clone has more than one count but fewer than ten. J is TRBJ2-7 and V is TRBV5-1; D is possibly TRBD1 (6 bases). V dropped 3 bases and J dropped 3 bases, with 7 bases sitting between them. Germline V CDR1 and CDR2: SGHRS, YFSETQ. This CDR3 is 12 amino acids long. The CDR3 here is CASSWDNYEQYF. CDR3 nucleotide sequence: TGCGCCAGCAGCTGGGACAACTACGAGCAGTACTTC.

The rearrangement uses TRBV7-2 and TRBJ2-1; 7 bases line up with TRBD1. V shed 5 bases, J shed 5 bases, and the junction held 6 bases outside the gene matches. Germline loops: CDR1 SGHTA, CDR2 FQGNSA. The CDR3 length is 14 residues. This chain's CDR3 is CASSRTGQHNEQFF. The DNA of the CDR3 is TGTGCCAGCAGCCGGACAGGCCAGCACAATGAGCAGTTCTTC.

The genes are TRBV28 and TRBJ2-7; tentatively, D is TRBD1 (5 bases). The length of the CDR3 is 15 residues. Trimming stripped 3 bases from V and 1 base from J, with 13 bases between. Germline V gene data show CDR1 as MDHEN and CDR2 as SYDVKM. The CDR3 DNA is TGTGCCAGCAGTTTTTGGGGCGGCCGTTCCTACGAGCAGTACTTC. Amino acids: CASSFWGGRSYEQYF.

At least ten counts were recorded for this clone. V is TRBV4-2 and J is TRBJ2-1, with TRBD2 identical over 8 bases. Germline CDR1 is LGHNA and CDR2 is YNFKEQ. The CDR3 spans 16 residues. The ends lost 1 base at V and 5 bases at J; junction bases unmatched: 7. The CDR3 nucleotides read TGTGCCAGCAGCCAAGTCGGGACTAGAAAAAACAATGAGCAGTTCTTC. It specifies CASSQVGTRKNNEQFF.

The genes are TRBV4-3 and TRBJ2-3; 8 bases agree with TRBD2. The CDR3 consists of 18 residues. V lost 0 bases to trimming and J lost 5 bases; unmatched junction nucleotides: 13. Germline V gene data show CDR1 as LGHNA and CDR2 as YSLEER. CDR3 in amino acids: CASSQDLAGGVLRDTQYF. CDR3 coding DNA: TGCGCCAGCAGCCAAGATTTGGCGGGAGGAGTTTTGAGAGATACGCAGTATTTT.

The chain joins TRBV20-1 to TRBJ2-3; 7 nucleotides match TRBD2. The CDR3 runs 11 residues. V gave up 5 bases and J gave up 10 bases; unmatched junction bases: 6. Germline V gene data show CDR1 as DFQATT and CDR2 as SNEGSKA (reference sequence). The CDR3, as DNA: TGCAGTGCTCCGGCGGGAGAGGCGCAGTATTTT. The encoded protein is CSAPAGEAQYF.

In this sample, this clone turned up a few times. V is TRBV30 and J is TRBJ2-1, with 9 nucleotides matching TRBD2. After removal of 0 bases from V and 6 bases from J, the junction contained 9 bases not matched to a gene. Germline loops: CDR1 GTSNPN, CDR2 SVGIG (reference sequence). This CDR3 has 16 residues. The CDR3 spells CAWSVRGRAGFNEQFF. CDR3 DNA: TGTGCCTGGAGTGTACGCGGGAGGGCGGGGTTCAATGAGCAGTTCTTC.

The V and J genes are TRBV6-2 or TRBV6-3 and TRBJ1-4; TRBD1 matches at 7 bases. V shed 5 bases, J shed 5 bases, and the junction held 14 bases outside the gene matches. Germline V gene lookup returns CDR1 MNHEY and CDR2 SVGEGT. This CDR3 has 17 amino acids. This CDR3 is CASSLLQGDVRNEKLFF. The CDR3 bases are TGTGCCAGCAGTCTTCTTCAGGGGGATGTCCGCAATGAAAAACTGTTTTTT.

This sequence joins TRBV6-5 and TRBJ1-1, with TRBD1 as a possible D gene (6 bases). CDR3 size: 14 residues. V lost 2 bases to trimming and J lost 1 base, with 8 bases between them. Germline V CDR1 and CDR2: MNHEY, SVGAGI. DNA for the CDR3: TGTGCCAGCAGTTACGGGGGCGGGAACACTGAAGCTTTCTTT. It yields the protein CASSYGGGNTEAFF.

V gene TRBV6-1 combines with J gene TRBJ1-2; no clear D. The CDR3 has 10 residues. V was cut by 2 bases and J by 13 bases, with 8 bases left in between. Germline-derived CDR1 and CDR2 are MNHNS and SASEGT. As DNA, the CDR3 is TGTGCCAGCAGTGAATGGCAGTTCACCTTC. Residues: CASSEWQFTF.

This rearrangement joins TRBV9 to TRBJ2-1; D is perhaps TRBD2 (5 bases). Trimming pared 0 bases from V and 0 bases from J, leaving 16 bases between. The germline V gene has CDR1 SGDLS and CDR2 YYNGEE. The CDR3 sequence is 18 residues long. The CDR3 is CASSVATRAHTSYNEQFF. CDR3 coding DNA: TGTGCCAGCAGCGTAGCTACGAGGGCCCACACCTCCTACAATGAGCAGTTCTTC.

The rearrangement uses TRBV5-1 and TRBJ1-1; D perhaps matches TRBD1 (6 bases). CDR3 length: 14 residues. Germline values: CDR1 SGHRS, CDR2 YFSETQ. Trimming took 7 bases from V and 4 from J, leaving 17 bases between them. CDR3 sequence reads: CASRSQGSGTEAFF. The CDR3 DNA follows: TGCGCCAGCCGCTCCCAGGGGTCGGGCACTGAAGCTTTCTTT.

V and J are TRBV5-6 and TRBJ2-1; 8 nucleotides agree with TRBD2. The germline V gene has CDR1 SGHDT and CDR2 YYEEEE. J lost 0 bases, V lost 2 bases, and 7 bases had no gene match. The CDR3 sequence is 17 residues long. The CDR3 reads CASSFSTSVISYNEQFF. The CDR3 DNA follows: TGTGCCAGCAGCTTCTCGACTAGCGTCATCTCCTACAATGAGCAGTTCTTC. Drawing the rest from reference TRBV5-6 and TRBJ2-1, the complete variable domain is DAGVTQSPTHLIKTRGQQVTLRCSPKSGHDTVSWYQQALGQGPQFIFQYYEEEERQRGNFPDRFSGHQFPNYSSELNVNALLLGDSALYLCASSFSTSVISYNEQFFGPGTRLTVL.

The genes are TRBV15 and TRBJ1-4; 9 nucleotides align to TRBD1. Unmatched junction bases numbered 12, after V lost 4 bases and J lost 0 bases. This CDR3 spans 19 amino acids. Germline CDR1 reads LNHNV; CDR2 reads YYDKDF (reference sequence). The CDR3: CATSTRVGQGPATNEKLFF. The CDR3 DNA follows: TGTGCCACCAGCACCAGGGTAGGACAGGGGCCCGCAACTAATGAAAAACTGTTTTTT. Looking up the rest from reference TRBV15 and TRBJ1-4 gives the full variable domain: DAMVIQNPRYQVTQFGKPVTLSCSQTLNHNVMYWYQQKSSQAPKLLFHYYDKDFNNEADTPDNFQSRRPNTSFCFLDIRSPGLGDTAMYLCATSTRVGQGPATNEKLFFGSGTQLSVL.

The sample holds a few counts of this clone. This rearrangement joins TRBV6-2 or TRBV6-3 to TRBJ1-5; D may be TRBD1 (5 bases). Deletions cut 4 bases from V and 1 base from J, with 8 bases between. CDR3 size: 14 residues. In germline, CDR1 is MNHEY, CDR2 SVGEGT. CDR3 residues: CASSSAGSNQPQHF. CDR3 bases: TGTGCCAGCAGTTCCGCAGGGAGCAATCAGCCCCAGCATTTT.

The chain employs TRBV19 and TRBJ2-3; the match to TRBD1 covers 9 bases. J gave up 11 bases and V 6 bases, and 9 bases lay outside the gene matches. The germline gives CDR1 LNHDA, CDR2 SQIVND (reference sequence). The CDR3 loop spans 13 amino acids. The DNA for the CDR3 is TGTGCCAGTAGGGGGTATATGGGACAGGGGCAGTATTTT. This translates into CASRGYMGQGQYF.

This clone has ten or more counts. V gene TRBV5-4 combines with J gene TRBJ1-4, with D possibly TRBD1 on 6 matching bases. This CDR3 has 14 residues. The germline V and J ends were trimmed by 2 bases and 2 bases, with 7 bases remaining between them. Germline V lookup: CDR1 SGHNT, CDR2 YYREEE (reference sequence). In DNA, the CDR3 is TGTGCCAGCAGCTTAGGACAGACTAATGAAAAACTGTTTTTT. Translated, it gives CASSLGQTNEKLFF.

V gene TRBV11-2 combines with J gene TRBJ2-7, with D maybe TRBD1 (6 bases). From germline, CDR1 is SGHAT and CDR2 FQNNGV. CDR3 size: 13 residues. Trimming took off 3 bases at V and 6 bases at J, with 12 bases between the two ends. The CDR3 nucleotides are TGTGCCAGCAGCTTCCAGAGGGGGTCCGAGCAGTACTTC. This gives the protein CASSFQRGSEQYF.

This clone was detected once. This sequence joins TRBV4-2 and TRBJ1-5; D is ambiguous. Looked up from germline, CDR1 is LGHNA and CDR2 is YNFKEQ. The CDR3 is made up of 15 amino acids. V shed 1 base and J shed 2 bases, with 9 bases lying between them. This CDR3 is CASSQGVRGNQPQHF. The CDR3 DNA reads TGTGCCAGCAGCCAAGGAGTGCGGGGCAATCAGCCCCAGCATTTT.

In its sample, this clone was seen many times. The V and J genes are TRBV4-1 and TRBJ1-5, with D perhaps matching TRBD1 (5 bases). Germline CDR1 reads MGHRA; CDR2 reads YSYEKL. The CDR3 runs 11 residues. V gave up 11 bases and J gave up 3 bases, with 8 bases separating them. DNA for the CDR3: TGCGCCGCAGGGCCCAATCAGCCCCAGCATTTT. Protein sequence: CAAGPNQPQHF.

The rearrangement joins TRBV18 to TRBJ1-1, with 8 bases fitting TRBD1. With V trimmed by 3 bases and J by 0 bases, 3 bases remained unmatched. CDR3 length: 15 amino acids. Germline loops: CDR1 KGHSH, CDR2 LQKENI. The CDR3 sequence is CASSPDRALNTEAFF. In nucleotides, the CDR3 is TGTGCCAGCTCACCGGACAGGGCTTTGAACACTGAAGCTTTCTTT.

The rearrangement uses TRBV9 and TRBJ2-5; D is uncertain. This CDR3 spans 14 amino acids. The V end lost 0 bases, the J end lost 5 bases, and 11 bases lay between the germline ends. Germline values: CDR1 SGDLS, CDR2 YYNGEE. The CDR3 loop reads CASSVVLDGETQYF. In DNA form, the CDR3 reads TGTGCCAGCAGCGTAGTTCTAGACGGGGAGACCCAGTACTTC. The entire variable domain, with the rest obtained from reference TRBV9 and TRBJ2-5, is as follows: DSGVTQTPKHLITATGQRVTLRCSPRSGDLSVYWYQQSLDQGLQFLIQYYNGEERAKGNILERFSAQQFPDLHSELNLSSLELGDSALYFCASSVVLDGETQYFGPGTRLLVL.